The 20 T cell receptor beta chains below were found in one sample sequenced in a study of identical twins. TCRdb re-analysed the 5' RACE reads in MiXCR, keeping a single row per CDR3 protein. The sample holds 550,000 to 800,000 distinct CDR3 sequences, around 7.5% seen once. These data were likewise used in another study, on yellow fever vaccine responses in identical twins.

Sequenced input: PBMCs. The receptors derive from a woman between 18 and 30 years old in good health.

Only a few counts were recorded for this clonotype. The chain uses TRBV7-6 and TRBJ2-3; D uncertain. The CDR3 is 13 amino acids. The germline V gene has CDR1 SGHVS and CDR2 FNYEAQ. V lost 1 base and J 5 bases, leaving 7 bases between the germline ends. The DNA of the CDR3 is TGTGCCAGCAGCTTAGTAGAGCAAGATACGCAGTATTTT. Translation: CASSLVEQDTQYF. Full variable domain (missing parts from reference TRBV7-6 and TRBJ2-3): GAGVSQSPRYKVTKRGQDVALRCDPISGHVSLYWYRQALGQGPEFLTYFNYEAQQDKSGLPNDRFSAERPEGSISTLTIQRTEQRDSAMYRCASSLVEQDTQYFGPGTRLTVL.

The chain recombines TRBV12-3 or TRBV12-4 with TRBJ1-1; D gene uncertain. The V end lost 9 bases, the J end lost 4 bases, and 12 bases lay between the germline ends. The CDR3 spans 12 residues. The CDR3 DNA follows: TGTGCCAGTTCCCCAAGGTTCACTGAAGCTTTCTTT. This encodes CASSPRFTEAFF.

In this sample, this clonotype turned up many times. V and J are TRBV10-3 and TRBJ1-2, with D unresolved. Germline CDR1 reads ENHRY; CDR2 reads SYGVKD. The CDR3 is 15 residues long. The V gene lost 2 bases and the J gene lost 4 bases, with 14 bases spanning the gap. The CDR3 sequence is CAISESETAAYGYTF. In DNA form, the CDR3 reads TGTGCCATCAGTGAGAGTGAAACTGCTGCCTATGGCTACACCTTC.

This clonotype turned up a few times. J is TRBJ2-1 and V is TRBV27; D might be TRBD2 (5 bases). Per germline, CDR1 MNHEY and CDR2 SMNVEV (reference sequence). The germline V and J ends were trimmed by 10 bases and 5 bases, with 15 bases remaining between them. This CDR3 has 13 residues. The CDR3 DNA follows: TGTGCCACCGGGCTAGCATCTAACAATGAGCAGTTCTTC. This encodes CATGLASNNEQFF.

This clonotype was counted many times. The chain links TRBV5-1 to TRBJ1-4; TRBD1 matches 7 bases. Germline CDR1 SGHRS, CDR2 YFSETQ. V lost 1 base to trimming and J lost 11 bases; unmatched junction nucleotides: 14. This CDR3 spans 16 amino acids. In DNA form, the CDR3 reads TGCGCCAGCAGCTTGTTAGGGGGGACAGACAAGTCGAAACTGTTTTTT. The encoded protein is CASSLLGGTDKSKLFF. Using reference TRBV5-1 and TRBJ1-4 for the parts outside the CDR3, the full variable domain is KAGVTQTPRYLIKTRGQQVTLSCSPISGHRSVSWYQQTPGQGLQFLFEYFSETQRNKGNFPGRFSGRQFSNSRSEMNVSTLELGDSALYLCASSLLGGTDKSKLFFGSGTQLSVL.

This chain connects TRBV5-1 to TRBJ2-3; D is unclear. V lost 2 bases to trimming and J lost 2 bases, with 12 bases between them. CDR3 length equals 15 residues. Germline V gene lookup returns CDR1 SGHRS and CDR2 YFSETQ. CDR3 amino acids: CASSLDPQPTDTQYF. The CDR3 nucleotides are TGCGCCAGCAGCTTAGACCCTCAGCCCACAGATACGCAGTATTTT.

This clonotype has more than one count but fewer than ten. This rearrangement joins TRBV25-1 to TRBJ2-1; 9 bases line up with TRBD1. After removal of 6 bases from V and 6 bases from J, the junction contained 9 bases not matched to a gene. Germline loops: CDR1 MGHDK, CDR2 SYGVNS. This CDR3 region has 15 residues. CDR3 in DNA: TGTGCCAGCAGCCGAGGGACAGGGAGATCCAATGAGCAGTTCTTC. Translating gives CASSRGTGRSNEQFF.

This clonotype was recorded many times. The chain is built from TRBV2 and TRBJ1-2; 10 positions agree with TRBD1. Germline values: CDR1 SNHLY, CDR2 FYNNEI. This CDR3 has 15 residues. The V segment lost 8 bases and the J segment 0 bases; nucleotides outside the gene matches: 6. The CDR3 DNA follows: TGTGCCAGCCAGACAGGGGGCGCGACTAACTATGGCTACACCTTC. It yields the protein CASQTGGATNYGYTF.

The chain has TRBV20-1 and TRBJ2-7; TRBD2 might be the D (6 bases). Between the trimmed V and J ends, which lost 0 bases and 0 bases, there was a span of 12 bases. Looked up from germline, CDR1 is DFQATT and CDR2 is SNEGSKA (reference sequence). The CDR3 runs to 15 residues. Here the CDR3 reads CSARELGRSSYEQYF. CDR3 bases: TGCAGTGCTAGAGAGTTGGGGAGGAGCTCCTACGAGCAGTACTTC.

This clonotype showed up just a few times. The rearrangement links TRBV7-9 to TRBJ2-2, with 7 bases lining up with TRBD2. This CDR3 contains 17 residues. Per germline, CDR1 SEHNR and CDR2 FQNEAQ (reference sequence). V was pared by 2 bases and J by 0 bases, with 6 bases of the junction left unmatched. CDR3 DNA sequence: TGTGCCAGCAGCTTACCTCGGACTAGAACGAACACCGGGGAGCTGTTTTTT. Protein product: CASSLPRTRTNTGELFF.

The CDR3 bases are TGTGCCAGCAGCCAAGTCAAAGGGAATTCACCCCTCCACTTT. This codes for CASSQVKGNSPLHF. The chain has TRBV3-1 and TRBJ1-6; D not resolved. The V and J ends lost 1 base and 7 bases respectively, with 8 bases between them. The length of the CDR3 is 14 residues. Germline V lookup: CDR1 LGHDT, CDR2 YNNKEL (reference sequence).

This clonotype has only a few counts. CDR3 DNA sequence: TGTGCCAGCAGCCCCCCAGGGGGGGCCGGGAATGAGCAGTTCTTC. Amino acids: CASSPPGGAGNEQFF. V gene TRBV9 combines with J gene TRBJ2-1, with D perhaps matching TRBD1 or TRBD2 (7 bases each). Germline V gene sequence: CDR1 SGDLS, CDR2 YYNGEE. This CDR3 contains 15 residues. V was shortened by 4 bases and J by 7 bases, with 18 bases between the two germline ends.

In its sample, this clonotype was seen a few times. The J gene is TRBJ2-7, the V gene TRBV12-3 or TRBV12-4, with TRBD2 matching over 10 bases. V shed 6 bases, J shed 0 bases, and the junction held 8 bases outside the gene matches. The CDR3 extends over 16 amino acids. The CDR3 sequence is CASSVYGTSDSYEQYF. CDR3 in DNA: TGTGCCAGCAGCGTCTACGGGACTAGCGACTCCTACGAGCAGTACTTC.

This clonotype was seen a handful of times. The CDR3 protein is CASSPLPGDTDTQYF. CDR3 DNA sequence: TGTGCCAGCAGTCCCCTTCCGGGGGACACAGATACGCAGTATTTT. The gene calls are TRBV6-2 or TRBV6-3 and TRBJ2-3; tentatively, D is TRBD2 (6 bases). V lost 5 bases and J lost 2, with 14 bases in between. The CDR3 contains 15 residues. Per the germline V gene, CDR1 is MNHEY and CDR2 is SVGEGT.

This chain joins TRBV28 and TRBJ2-1, with 15 bases fitting TRBD2. The CDR3 consists of 17 residues. The germline V gene has CDR1 MDHEN and CDR2 SYDVKM. V was clipped by 6 bases and J by 9 bases; unmatched bases: 12. The DNA of the CDR3 is TGTGCCAGCAGATCCGTCGGACTAGCGGGAGGGTGGGTTGAGCAGTTCTTC. Amino acids: CASRSVGLAGGWVEQFF.

At least ten counts were recorded for this clonotype. The rearrangement links TRBV6-2 or TRBV6-3 to TRBJ1-1; D perhaps matches TRBD1 (6 bases). Trimming removed 5 bases from V and 1 base from J, with 11 bases in between. The CDR3 is 14 amino acids. In germline, CDR1 is MNHEY, CDR2 SVGEGT. As DNA, the CDR3 is TGTGCCAGCAGTCCTCGGACAGCGAACACTGAAGCTTTCTTT. It encodes CASSPRTANTEAFF.

This clonotype was counted only a few times. Written as DNA, the CDR3 is TGTGCCATCAGTGAGCGAGCGGGAATTGAGCAGTTCTTC. This encodes CAISERAGIEQFF. The chain is built from TRBV10-3 and TRBJ2-1, with 7 bases that match TRBD2. Germline V gene lookup returns CDR1 ENHRY and CDR2 SYGVKD. The CDR3 is 13 amino acids. V shed 2 bases, J shed 9 bases, and the junction held 4 bases outside the gene matches.

For the CDR3, the DNA is TGTGCCAGCAGCGATAGATCTAGCTACGAGCAGTACTTC. It specifies CASSDRSSYEQYF. The chain employs TRBV7-9 and TRBJ2-7; the D is unclear. Trimming removed 5 bases from V and 3 bases from J, with 11 bases in between. The germline gives CDR1 SEHNR, CDR2 FQNEAQ (reference sequence). CDR3 size: 13 residues.

The CDR3 is CSVSPGLNTEAFF. CDR3 bases: TGCAGCGTTTCCCCAGGTTTGAACACTGAAGCTTTCTTT. The chain links TRBV29-1 to TRBJ1-1; the D is unclear. Trimming stripped 5 bases from V and 0 bases from J, with 10 bases between. The CDR3 covers 13 residues. Germline V lookup: CDR1 SQVTM, CDR2 ANQGSEA. Full variable domain (remainder filled in from reference TRBV29-1 and TRBJ1-1): SAVISQKPSRDICQRGTSLTIQCQVDSQVTMMFWYRQQPGQSLTLIATANQGSEATYESGFVIDKFPISRPNLTFSTLTVSNMSPEDSSIYLCSVSPGLNTEAFFGQGTRLTVV.

This clonotype has more than one count but fewer than ten. This chain connects TRBV5-5 to TRBJ2-1; no clear D. There are 13 residues in the CDR3. Trimming cost V 3 bases and J 7 bases, with 11 bases left between them. CDR1 is SGHKS, CDR2 YYEKEE, per germline (reference sequence). Here the CDR3 DNA reads TGTGCCAGCAGCTCGGAAGGATGGAATGAGCAGTTCTTC. This sequence encodes CASSSEGWNEQFF.